What follows are 13 T cell receptor beta chains derived from one specimen sequenced in a study of cytomegalovirus exposure and HLA in healthy donors. The assay was immunoSEQ multiplex PCR, and TCRdb's table has in-frame clones only and misses some. The sample has 200,000 or so clones, about 86% seen once; the top ten hold around 3%. The sample comprised PBMCs. All receptors derive from a woman aged 18-29 years in good health and CMV-seronegative.

V usage is TRBV18 and J usage is TRBJ2-7, with 11 bases matching TRBD1. J gave up 2 bases and V 3 bases, and 3 bases lay outside the gene matches. From germline, CDR1 is KGHSH and CDR2 LQKENI. This CDR3 has 15 residues. The CDR3 DNA is TGTGCCAGCTCACCGGGACAGGGGGGAACCTACGAGCAGTACTTC. Amino acids: CASSPGQGGTYEQYF.

The rearrangement links TRBV27 to TRBJ2-7; 9 nucleotides line up with TRBD2. Germline assignment: CDR1 MNHEY and CDR2 SMNVEV (reference sequence). The V and J ends lost 0 bases and 7 bases, in that order; junction bases with no gene match: 10. The CDR3 is 16 residues long. Here the CDR3 reads CASSLSHSLAGREQYF. In DNA form, the CDR3 reads TGTGCCAGCAGTTTATCGCACTCTCTAGCGGGACGGGAGCAGTACTTC.

The CDR3 spells CASSPWTGVLSGANVLTF. DNA for the CDR3: TGCGCCAGCAGCCCGTGGACAGGGGTCCTCTCTGGGGCCAACGTCCTGACTTTC. The chain links TRBV5-1 to TRBJ2-6; TRBD1 agrees at 9 bases. CDR1 SGHRS and CDR2 YFSETQ come from the germline V gene. V was clipped by 4 bases and J by 0 bases; unmatched bases: 8. This CDR3 has 18 residues.

The gene calls are TRBV7-9 and TRBJ2-1, with D possibly matching TRBD1 (6 bases). Between the trimmed V and J ends, which lost 3 bases and 0 bases, there was a span of 12 bases. CDR3 size: 16 residues. CDR1 is SEHNR, CDR2 FQNEAQ, per germline (reference sequence). The CDR3 is CASSLLTGSSYNEQFF. CDR3 nucleotide sequence: TGTGCCAGCAGCTTGCTAACAGGGAGCTCCTACAATGAGCAGTTCTTC.

V and J are TRBV2 and TRBJ2-3, with D possibly matching TRBD2 (6 bases). This CDR3 region has 14 residues. Germline V gene sequence: CDR1 SNHLY, CDR2 FYNNEI. Between the trimmed V and J ends, which lost 4 bases and 6 bases, there was a span of 14 bases. CDR3: CASSVRLDPDTQYF. CDR3 nucleotide sequence: TGTGCCAGCAGTGTACGACTAGACCCGGATACGCAGTATTTT.

The gene calls are TRBV27 and TRBJ1-1; no clear D gene. Trimming took 3 bases from V and 0 from J, leaving 20 bases between them. The germline CDR1 and CDR2 sequences are MNHEY and SMNVEV (reference sequence). The CDR3 is 18 amino acids. CDR3 bases: TGTGCCAGCAGTTTCGGGGTCGTAAGCAAACTGATGAACACTGAAGCTTTCTTT. It yields the protein CASSFGVVSKLMNTEAFF.

The CDR3 here is CASSAGDTQYF. CDR3 nucleotide sequence: TGTGCCAGCAGCGCGGGGGATACGCAGTATTTT. The rearrangement joins TRBV13 to TRBJ2-3, with D possibly TRBD2 on 6 matching bases. Germline CDR1 reads PRHDT; CDR2 reads FYEKMQ (reference sequence). This CDR3 has 11 amino acids. V dropped 5 bases and J dropped 6 bases, with 6 bases sitting between them.

The chain links TRBV5-1 to TRBJ1-1; 7 nucleotides line up with TRBD1. This CDR3 is 14 amino acids long. Germline trimming cut 2 bases from V and 0 bases from J; bases unmatched to any gene: 1. Germline CDR1 and CDR2: SGHRS and YFSETQ. CDR3 sequence reads: CASSFGTVNTEAFF. The CDR3 DNA follows: TGCGCCAGCAGCTTTGGGACAGTGAACACTGAAGCTTTCTTT.

The chain recombines TRBV29-1 with TRBJ2-3; 7 bases fit TRBD2. CDR3 length equals 15 residues. Trimming took 4 bases from V and 2 from J; bases not matched to a gene: 9. Per germline, CDR1 SQVTM and CDR2 ANQGSEA. CDR3 sequence: CSVAPRLAHTDTQYF. The CDR3 DNA sequence: TGCAGCGTTGCACCTCGACTAGCCCACACAGATACGCAGTATTTT.

The rearrangement uses TRBV2 and TRBJ1-2; 9 positions agree with TRBD1. This CDR3 region has 15 residues. From germline, CDR1 is SNHLY and CDR2 FYNNEI. The junction had 13 bases not matched to a gene; V was cut back by 8 bases and J by 6 bases. In DNA form, the CDR3 reads TGTGCCAGCGGTCTTAGGGGACAGGGCGAGAATGGCTACACCTTC. Translating gives CASGLRGQGENGYTF.

The J gene is TRBJ2-7, the V gene TRBV27; TRBD1 matches at 9 bases. J gave up 7 bases and V 5 bases, and 3 bases lay outside the gene matches. Germline V CDR1 and CDR2: MNHEY, SMNVEV (reference sequence). CDR3 length: 12 amino acids. The CDR3 loop reads CASSGTGREQYF. CDR3 coding DNA: TGTGCCAGCAGTGGGACAGGGAGGGAGCAGTACTTC.

The chain carries TRBV28 and TRBJ2-7; 7 bases map to TRBD1. J lost 6 bases, V lost 4 bases, and 3 bases had no gene match. In germline, CDR1 is MDHEN, CDR2 SYDVKM. The CDR3 contains 12 residues. The chain's CDR3 is CASSWDRVEQYF. CDR3 sequence (DNA): TGTGCCAGCAGTTGGGACAGAGTCGAGCAGTACTTC.

This clone has a single count. The rearrangement uses TRBV21-1 and TRBJ2-7; TRBD2, the table's D call, was not compared with the DNA. TRBV21-1 counts as a pseudogene. CDR3 length: 23 amino acids. CDR3 sequence (DNA): TGTGCCAGCAGCAAGTTCCTCCCCAGCATCACTAGCGGGAGTCACAGGAGCTCCTACGAGCAGTACTTC. It encodes CASSKFLPSITSGSHRSSYEQYF.